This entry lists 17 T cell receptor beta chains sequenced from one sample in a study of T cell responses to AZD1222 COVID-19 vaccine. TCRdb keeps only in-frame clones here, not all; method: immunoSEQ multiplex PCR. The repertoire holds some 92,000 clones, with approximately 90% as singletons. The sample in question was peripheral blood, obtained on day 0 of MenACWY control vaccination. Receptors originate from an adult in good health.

CDR3 coding DNA: TGTGCCAGCAGCCATACAGGGATCTATGGCTACACCTTC. Its protein is CASSHTGIYGYTF. The chain has TRBV7-9 and TRBJ1-2; D is perhaps TRBD1 (6 bases). CDR3 length: 13 amino acids. Between the trimmed V and J ends, which lost 5 bases and 4 bases, there was a span of 11 bases. The germline V gene has CDR1 SEHNR and CDR2 FQNEAQ (reference sequence). Full variable domain (rest looked up from reference TRBV7-9 and TRBJ1-2): DTGVSQNPRHKITKRGQNVTFRCDPISEHNRLYWYRQTLGQGPEFLTYFQNEAQLEKSRLLSDRFSAERPKGSFSTLEIQRTEQGDSAMYLCASSHTGIYGYTFGSGTRLTVV.

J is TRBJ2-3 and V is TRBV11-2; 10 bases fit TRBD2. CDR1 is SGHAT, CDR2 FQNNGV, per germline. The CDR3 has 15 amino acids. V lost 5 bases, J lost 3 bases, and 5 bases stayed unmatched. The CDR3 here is CASSKLAGLTDTQYF. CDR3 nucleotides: TGTGCCAGCAGCAAACTAGCGGGGCTGACAGATACGCAGTATTTT.

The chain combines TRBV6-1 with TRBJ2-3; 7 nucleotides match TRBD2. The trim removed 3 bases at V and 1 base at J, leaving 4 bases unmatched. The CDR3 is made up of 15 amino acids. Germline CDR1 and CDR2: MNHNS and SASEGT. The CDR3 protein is CASSDGLVRTDTQYF. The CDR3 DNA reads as TGTGCCAGCAGTGATGGACTAGTTCGCACAGATACGCAGTATTTT.

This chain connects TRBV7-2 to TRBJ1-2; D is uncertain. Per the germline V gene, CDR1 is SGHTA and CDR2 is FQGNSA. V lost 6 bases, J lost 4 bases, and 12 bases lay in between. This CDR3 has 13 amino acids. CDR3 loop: CASRYPAAYGYTF. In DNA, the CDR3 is TGTGCCAGCAGGTACCCGGCGGCCTATGGCTACACCTTC. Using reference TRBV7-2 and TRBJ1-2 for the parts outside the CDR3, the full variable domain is GAGVSQSPSNKVTEKGKDVELRCDPISGHTALYWYRQSLGQGLEFLIYFQGNSAPDKSGLPSDRFSAERTGGSVSTLTIQRTQQEDSAVYLCASRYPAAYGYTFGSGTRLTVV.

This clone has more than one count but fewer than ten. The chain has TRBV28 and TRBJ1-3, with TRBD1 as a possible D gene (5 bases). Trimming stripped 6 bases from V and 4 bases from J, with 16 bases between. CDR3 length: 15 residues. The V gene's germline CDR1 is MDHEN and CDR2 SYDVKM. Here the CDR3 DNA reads TGTGCCAGCAGCCTACAACCCTGGGGGGGAAACACCATATATTTT. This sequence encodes CASSLQPWGGNTIYF.

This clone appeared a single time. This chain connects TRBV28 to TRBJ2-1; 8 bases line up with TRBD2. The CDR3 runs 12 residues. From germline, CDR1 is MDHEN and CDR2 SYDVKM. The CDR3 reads CGSHSGRNEQFF. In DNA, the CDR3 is TGTGGGAGCCACAGCGGGAGAAATGAGCAGTTCTTC.

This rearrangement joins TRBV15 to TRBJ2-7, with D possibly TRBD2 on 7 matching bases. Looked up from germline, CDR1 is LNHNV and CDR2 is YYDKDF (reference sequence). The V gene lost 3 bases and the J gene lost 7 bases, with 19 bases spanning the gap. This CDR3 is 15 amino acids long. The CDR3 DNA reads TGTGCCACCAGCAGGGAGAGGGGGGGAATGGGTGAGCAGTACTTC. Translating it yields CATSRERGGMGEQYF.

CDR3 coding DNA: TGCGCCAGCAGCCTAGGGTCGGCGGGGGGCACAGATACGCAGTATTTT. Encoded protein: CASSLGSAGGTDTQYF. V and J are TRBV5-1 and TRBJ2-3; 7 bases align to TRBD2. Losses at the gene ends were 4 bases for V and 1 base for J; bases not matched to a gene: 9. The CDR3 spans 16 residues. Germline assignment: CDR1 SGHRS and CDR2 YFSETQ. The full variable domain, with the rest looked up from reference TRBV5-1 and TRBJ2-3, is KAGVTQTPRYLIKTRGQQVTLSCSPISGHRSVSWYQQTPGQGLQFLFEYFSETQRNKGNFPGRFSGRQFSNSRSEMNVSTLELGDSALYLCASSLGSAGGTDTQYFGPGTRLTVL.

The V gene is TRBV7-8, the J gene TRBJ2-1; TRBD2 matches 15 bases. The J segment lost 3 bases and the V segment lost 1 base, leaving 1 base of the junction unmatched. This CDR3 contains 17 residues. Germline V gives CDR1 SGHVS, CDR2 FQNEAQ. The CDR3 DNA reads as TGTGCCAGCAGCTTAGGGGGACTAGCGGGGGGCTACAATGAGCAGTTCTTC. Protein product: CASSLGGLAGGYNEQFF.

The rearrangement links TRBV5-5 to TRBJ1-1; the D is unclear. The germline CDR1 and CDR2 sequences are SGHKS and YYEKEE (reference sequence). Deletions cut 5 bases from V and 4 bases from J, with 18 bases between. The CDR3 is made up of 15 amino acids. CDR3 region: CASSYQRGGITEAFF. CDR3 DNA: TGTGCCAGCAGTTATCAACGGGGTGGAATCACTGAAGCTTTCTTT.

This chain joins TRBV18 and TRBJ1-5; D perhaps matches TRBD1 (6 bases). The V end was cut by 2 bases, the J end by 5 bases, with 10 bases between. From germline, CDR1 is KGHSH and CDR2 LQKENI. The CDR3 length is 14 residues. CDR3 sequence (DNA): TGTGCCAGCTCACCATATGAGGGGGATCAGCCCCAGCATTTT. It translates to CASSPYEGDQPQHF.

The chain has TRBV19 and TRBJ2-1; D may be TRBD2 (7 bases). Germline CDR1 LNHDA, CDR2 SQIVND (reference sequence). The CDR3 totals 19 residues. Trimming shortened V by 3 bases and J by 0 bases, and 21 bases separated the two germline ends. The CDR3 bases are TGTGCCAGTAGTATCGGCAGGTCACTAGGGGGGGGCTCCTACAATGAGCAGTTCTTC. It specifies CASSIGRSLGGGSYNEQFF.

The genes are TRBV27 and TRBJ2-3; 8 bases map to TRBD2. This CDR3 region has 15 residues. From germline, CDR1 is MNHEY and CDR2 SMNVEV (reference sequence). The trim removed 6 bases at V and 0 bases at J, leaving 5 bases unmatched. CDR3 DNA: TGTGCCAGCAGGGGACTAGAGATGAGCACAGATACGCAGTATTTT. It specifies CASRGLEMSTDTQYF.

The CDR3 nucleotides are TGTGCCAGCAAACAGGGATGGGACTCTGGGGCCAACGTCCTGACTTTC. This gives the protein CASKQGWDSGANVLTF. V and J are TRBV19 and TRBJ2-6, with a weak D call TRBD1 (6 bases). Germline V gene lookup returns CDR1 LNHDA and CDR2 SQIVND (reference sequence). This CDR3 region has 16 residues. Trimming shortened V by 9 bases and J by 0 bases, and 15 bases separated the two germline ends.

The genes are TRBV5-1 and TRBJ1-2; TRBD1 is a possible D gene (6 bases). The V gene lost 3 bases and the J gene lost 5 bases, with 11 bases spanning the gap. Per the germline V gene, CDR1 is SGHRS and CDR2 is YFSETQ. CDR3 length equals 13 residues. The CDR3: CASSSQGSYGYTF. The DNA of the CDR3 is TGCGCCAGCAGCTCACAGGGTTCGTATGGCTACACCTTC.

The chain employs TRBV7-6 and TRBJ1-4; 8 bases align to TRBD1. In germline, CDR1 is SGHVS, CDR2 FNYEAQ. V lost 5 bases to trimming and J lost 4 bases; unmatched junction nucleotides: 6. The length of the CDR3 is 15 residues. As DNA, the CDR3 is TGTGCCAGCAGCACCCGGACAGGGCTTAATGAAAAACTGTTTTTT. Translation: CASSTRTGLNEKLFF.

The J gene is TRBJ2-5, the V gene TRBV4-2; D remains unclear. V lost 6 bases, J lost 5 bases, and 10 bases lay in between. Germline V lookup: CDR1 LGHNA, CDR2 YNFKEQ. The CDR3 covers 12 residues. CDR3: CASRKGAETQYF. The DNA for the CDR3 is TGTGCCAGCAGGAAGGGTGCGGAGACCCAGTACTTC.